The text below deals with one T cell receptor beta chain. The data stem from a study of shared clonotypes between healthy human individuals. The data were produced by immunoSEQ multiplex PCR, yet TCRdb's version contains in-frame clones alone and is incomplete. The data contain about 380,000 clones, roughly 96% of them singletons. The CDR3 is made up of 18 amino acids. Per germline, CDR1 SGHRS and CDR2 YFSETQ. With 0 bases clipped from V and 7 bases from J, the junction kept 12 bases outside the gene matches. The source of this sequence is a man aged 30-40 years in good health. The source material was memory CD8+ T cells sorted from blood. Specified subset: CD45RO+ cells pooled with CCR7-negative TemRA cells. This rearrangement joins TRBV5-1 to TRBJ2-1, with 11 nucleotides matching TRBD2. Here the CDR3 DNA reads TGCGCCAGCAGCTTGGATGATAGCGGGAGGGCTTTGGGGAATGAGCAGTTCTTC. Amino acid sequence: CASSLDDSGRALGNEQFF.